This T cell receptor (beta chain) was sequenced for a study of cytomegalovirus exposure and HLA in healthy donors. In the study overall: Unique TCRs numbering around 85 million, obtained from HLA-typed donors, made up an early data release. The study, taken as a whole, reports: With later analysis, a missense DCLRE1C variant became linked to TCR beta V- and J-gene trimming. Several of the most significant clusters appeared linked to common viral pathogens, based on a later analysis. In a later analysis, specific HLA alleles were associated with over 15,000 TCR beta sequences at a 0.05 false discovery rate.

Both 60 Vbeta primers and 13 Jbeta primers went into the PCR. The method was immunoSEQ multiplex PCR; TCRdb's version includes in-frame clones alone and lacks a portion of them. The sample consists of 110,000 to 150,000 clones, 65% to 85% of them appearing once. Turning to this clone: The antigen is not known.

The clonotype comes from a man aged 25-45 years in good health and CMV-seronegative. The sequencing sample was made of PBMCs.

CDR3 protein: CASSLTGSTGELFF. The DNA of the CDR3 is TGTGCCAGCAGTTTAACAGGGTCCACCGGGGAGCTGTTTTTT. The chain carries TRBV28 and TRBJ2-2; D is perhaps TRBD1 (6 bases). CDR3 size: 14 residues. Germline V CDR1 and CDR2: MDHEN, SYDVKM. V lost 2 bases, J lost 4 bases, and 8 bases lay in between.